This is a list of T cell receptor beta chains from one sample in a study of human T cells and chemical hapten exposure. TCRdb reprocessed the RACE reads with MiXCR, giving one entry per CDR3 protein. The data show some 400,000 distinct CDR3 sequences, roughly 4.8% seen once. The sequencing used whole blood, collected in connection with sensitization to the hapten diphenylcyclopropenone (DPC). The receptors originated from a woman aged 45-59 years with alopecia areata. Some clones in this sample may be carry-over from other donors' samples. Both conserved end residues are part of each CDR3. Fields, in order: J gene, clone size, D gene, V gene, CDR3 protein, CDR3 DNA. D genes are given only for firm matches. Clone size is not always given. Where it is, it says once, few, many or a class for expanded clones.

>TRBJ1-5|many|NA|TRBV6-2/TRBV6-3
CASSYWAVGEPQHF
TGTGCCAGCAGTTACTGGGCGGTTGGGGAGCCCCAGCATTTT
>TRBJ1-1|many|NA|TRBV7-8
CASSLGREISEAFF
TGTGCCAGCAGCTTAGGCAGGGAGATTAGTGAAGCTTTCTTT
>TRBJ2-3|many|NA|TRBV27
CASSPSFRGLRDTQYF
TGTGCCAGCAGTCCCAGTTTCCGGGGCCTTAGAGATACGCAGTATTTT
>TRBJ1-1|many|NA|TRBV7-2
CASSSGVTEAFF
TGTGCCAGCAGCTCAGGGGTCACTGAAGCTTTCTTT
>TRBJ2-1|few|NA|TRBV4-2
CASSQEMRSSYNEQFF
TGTGCCAGCAGCCAAGAAATGAGGAGCTCCTACAATGAGCAGTTCTTC
>TRBJ2-7|many|TRBD2|TRBV27
CASSTGTSRPKYF
TGTGCCAGCAGCACTGGGACTAGCCGACCCAAGTACTTC
>TRBJ2-1|NA|TRBD2|TRBV6-1
CASFHVGGDSYNEQFF
TGTGCCAGCTTTCACGTCGGGGGGGACTCCTACAATGAGCAGTTCTTC
>TRBJ1-4|few|TRBD1|TRBV6-5
CASSSGHRGEQEKLFF
TGTGCCAGCAGTTCGGGTCACAGGGGGGAGCAAGAAAAACTGTTTTTT
>TRBJ2-3|many|NA|TRBV5-1
CASSLPKPVTDTQYF
TGCGCCAGCAGCCTTCCTAAGCCTGTCACAGATACGCAGTATTTT
>TRBJ2-5|many|NA|TRBV20-1
CSVHSMLETQYF
TGCAGTGTTCATAGCATGCTAGAGACCCAGTACTTC
>TRBJ1-6|many|TRBD1|TRBV7-2
CASRTRTGFNSPLHF
TGTGCCAGCAGAACGAGGACAGGCTTTAATTCACCCCTCCACTTT
>TRBJ2-7|many|TRBD2|TRBV6-5
CASSYFAGAYEQYF
TGTGCCAGCAGTTACTTCGCGGGAGCATACGAGCAGTACTTC
>TRBJ1-6|many|NA|TRBV27
CASSLGPISIPLHF
TGTGCCAGCAGTTTGGGACCGATATCGATCCCCCTCCACTTT
>TRBJ2-7|NA|NA|TRBV28
CASSLSQPRYEQYF
TGTGCCAGCAGTTTAAGTCAGCCAAGGTACGAGCAGTACTTC
>TRBJ1-1|many|NA|TRBV12-3/TRBV12-4
CASSIGGGNTEAFF
TGTGCCAGCAGCATTGGTGGCGGCAACACTGAAGCTTTCTTT
>TRBJ1-2|many|NA|TRBV20-1
CSARDPTYGYTF
TGCAGTGCTAGAGATCCAACCTATGGCTACACCTTC
>TRBJ2-3|few|NA|TRBV9
CASSVEGSDTDTQYF
TGTGCCAGCAGCGTGGAGGGGTCCGACACAGATACGCAGTATTTT
>TRBJ1-1|many|NA|TRBV7-2
CASSLAPGRGTEAFF
TGTGCCAGCAGCTTAGCGCCAGGTCGAGGCACTGAAGCTTTCTTT
>TRBJ2-2|NA|TRBD2|TRBV12-3/TRBV12-4
CASRELAITGELFF
TGTGCCAGCAGGGAACTAGCGATCACCGGGGAGCTGTTTTTT
>TRBJ2-1|many|NA|TRBV18
CASSPSDYNEQFF
TGTGCCAGCTCACCATCGGATTACAATGAGCAGTTCTTC
>TRBJ2-7|NA|TRBD1|TRBV10-3
CAISPGQGYEQYF
TGTGCCATCAGTCCGGGACAGGGCTACGAGCAGTACTTC
>TRBJ2-5|few|TRBD1|TRBV6-2/TRBV6-3
CASSYEGQTVGTQYF
TGTGCCAGCAGTTACGAGGGACAGACTGTAGGGACCCAGTACTTC
>TRBJ2-3|few|NA|TRBV4-1
CASSQNTGDYTDTQYF
TGCGCCAGCAGCCAAAATACAGGGGACTACACAGATACGCAGTATTTT
>TRBJ2-1|NA|TRBD2|TRBV12-3/TRBV12-4
CASTSWGGDVNEQFF
TGTGCCAGCACCTCCTGGGGGGGGGACGTCAATGAGCAGTTCTTC
>TRBJ2-7|NA|NA|TRBV12-3/TRBV12-4
CASTATLSYEQYF
TGTGCCAGCACCGCGACACTCTCCTACGAGCAGTACTTC
>TRBJ1-1|few|NA|TRBV7-9
CASSLDSAEGAFF
TGTGCCAGCAGCTTAGATTCGGCAGAAGGTGCTTTCTTT
>TRBJ2-7|few|NA|TRBV5-1
CASSLVSRFGEQYF
TGCGCCAGCAGCTTGGTGTCCAGGTTTGGGGAGCAGTACTTC
>TRBJ2-7|NA|TRBD2|TRBV4-2
CASSQVGTSGINEQYF
TGTGCCAGCAGCCAAGTAGGGACTAGCGGGATCAACGAGCAGTACTTC
>TRBJ2-3|many|NA|TRBV27
CASSSIFGALTDTQYF
TGTGCCAGCAGTTCCATTTTTGGGGCGCTCACAGATACGCAGTATTTT
>TRBJ1-5|many|NA|TRBV7-3
CASRGVQPQHF
TGTGCCAGCAGGGGGGTTCAGCCCCAGCATTTT
>TRBJ2-4|many|TRBD1|TRBV20-1
CSAKTGVDIQYF
TGCAGTGCTAAGACAGGGGTTGACATTCAGTACTTC
>TRBJ2-3|many|TRBD2|TRBV6-1
CASSVVAGVTDTQYF
TGTGCCAGCAGTGTGGTAGCGGGAGTAACAGATACGCAGTATTTT
>TRBJ1-2|NA|NA|TRBV19
CASSPAALGGYTF
TGTGCCAGTAGTCCCGCCGCCCTCGGAGGCTACACCTTC
>TRBJ1-1|many|NA|TRBV9
CASSVGTVNTEAFF
TGTGCCAGCAGCGTAGGGACAGTTAACACTGAAGCTTTCTTT
>TRBJ2-1|few|NA|TRBV7-9
CASSLEAAADNEQFF
TGTGCCAGCAGCTTAGAGGCGGCGGCAGACAATGAGCAGTTCTTC
>TRBJ1-2|many|NA|TRBV5-5
CASSQADSNYGYTF
TGTGCCAGCAGCCAAGCGGACTCCAACTATGGCTACACCTTC
>TRBJ2-5|many|TRBD1|TRBV20-1
CSARQGAGETQYF
TGCAGTGCACGACAGGGGGCCGGTGAGACCCAGTACTTC
>TRBJ2-1|many|TRBD2|TRBV10-3
CAIRPGLAGPNEQFF
TGTGCCATCAGGCCGGGACTAGCGGGGCCTAATGAGCAGTTCTTC
>TRBJ2-3|many|NA|TRBV7-2
CASSPPRPYTQYF
TGTGCCAGCAGCCCCCCTCGGCCTTATACGCAGTATTTT
>TRBJ2-7|few|TRBD1|TRBV12-3/TRBV12-4
CASSFSTGGHEQYF
TGTGCCAGCAGTTTTTCGACAGGGGGCCACGAGCAGTACTTC
>TRBJ1-6|many|NA|TRBV4-1
CASSQEGRGGNSPLHF
TGCGCCAGCAGCCAAGAGGGACGAGGAGGGAATTCACCCCTCCACTTT
>TRBJ1-1|many|NA|TRBV7-9
CASSLVPGEAFF
TGTGCCAGCAGCTTAGTTCCAGGGGAGGCTTTCTTT
>TRBJ2-7|many|TRBD2|TRBV7-2
CASRVAGGPGDEQYF
TGTGCCAGCAGGGTAGCGGGAGGGCCCGGCGACGAGCAGTACTTC
>TRBJ2-7|NA|TRBD2|TRBV6-2/TRBV6-3
CASKQLAGDVYEQYF
TGTGCCAGCAAACAGCTAGCGGGAGACGTTTACGAGCAGTACTTC
>TRBJ1-5|many|NA|TRBV7-2
CASTDRNQPQHF
TGTGCCAGCACTGACCGCAATCAGCCCCAGCATTTT
>TRBJ1-2|few|TRBD1|TRBV7-9
CASSSGRGSNYGYTF
TGTGCCAGCAGCTCCGGCAGGGGGTCTAACTATGGCTACACCTTC
>TRBJ2-1|many|NA|TRBV6-5
CASSSSEYNEQFF
TGTGCCAGCAGTTCGTCAGAGTACAATGAGCAGTTCTTC
>TRBJ2-7|few|NA|TRBV7-2
CASSGGRSTYEQYF
TGTGCCAGCAGTGGAGGACGGTCTACCTACGAGCAGTACTTC
>TRBJ1-1|few|TRBD1|TRBV6-5
CASSKGAAGAEAFF
TGTGCCAGCAGCAAGGGGGCGGCGGGGGCTGAAGCTTTCTTT
>TRBJ2-1|many|NA|TRBV28
CASSSGQKEQFF
TGTGCCAGCAGCTCTGGGCAAAAGGAGCAGTTCTTC
>TRBJ2-1|NA|TRBD1|TRBV20-1
CSARLTGTGNNEQFF
TGCAGTGCTCGCCTAACCGGGACAGGGAATAATGAGCAGTTCTTC
>TRBJ1-2|NA|NA|TRBV24-1
CATSDLGPRQNYGYTF
TGTGCCACCAGTGATTTAGGGCCCCGACAAAACTATGGCTACACCTTC
>TRBJ1-6|many|NA|TRBV2
CASSATGNSNSPLHF
TGTGCCAGCAGTGCCACAGGGAATTCGAATTCACCCCTCCACTTT
>TRBJ2-2|many|NA|TRBV25-1
CASSDVTGELFF
TGTGCCAGCAGTGACGTCACCGGGGAGCTGTTTTTT
>TRBJ2-3|NA|TRBD2|TRBV7-8
CASSLTGTSGRFSTDTQYF
TGTGCCAGCAGCCTAACCGGGACTAGCGGGAGATTCAGCACAGATACGCAGTATTTT
>TRBJ1-3|few|NA|TRBV29-1
CSVTFRGANGNTIYF
TGCAGCGTTACGTTCCGGGGGGCTAATGGAAACACCATATATTTT
>TRBJ2-5|many|NA|TRBV7-8
CASSLEPGQETQYF
TGTGCCAGCAGCTTAGAGCCGGGACAAGAGACCCAGTACTTC
>TRBJ1-1|many|NA|TRBV15
CATSHSGGTEAFF
TGTGCCACCAGCCACTCGGGGGGAACTGAAGCTTTCTTT
>TRBJ2-1|many|TRBD1|TRBV29-1
CSVLGQGRNEQFF
TGCAGCGTTCTGGGACAGGGTAGAAATGAGCAGTTCTTC
>TRBJ2-3|many|NA|TRBV10-1
CASSEGTDTQYF
TGCGCCAGCAGTGAGGGCACAGATACGCAGTATTTT